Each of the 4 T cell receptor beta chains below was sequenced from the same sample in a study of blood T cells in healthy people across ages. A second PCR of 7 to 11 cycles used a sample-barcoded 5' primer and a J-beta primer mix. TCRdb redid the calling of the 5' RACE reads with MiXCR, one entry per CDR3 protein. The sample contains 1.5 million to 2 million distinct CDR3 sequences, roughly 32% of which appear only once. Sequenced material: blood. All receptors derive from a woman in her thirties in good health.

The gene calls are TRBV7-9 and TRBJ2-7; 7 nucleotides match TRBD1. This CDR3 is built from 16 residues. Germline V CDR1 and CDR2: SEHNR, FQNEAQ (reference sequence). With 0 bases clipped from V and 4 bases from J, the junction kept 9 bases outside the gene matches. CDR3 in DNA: TGTGCCAGCAGCTTAGCGTGGACAGGTTTGCCGTACGAGCAGTACTTC. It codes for CASSLAWTGLPYEQYF. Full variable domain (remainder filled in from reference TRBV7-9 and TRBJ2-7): DTGVSQNPRHKITKRGQNVTFRCDPISEHNRLYWYRQTLGQGPEFLTYFQNEAQLEKSRLLSDRFSAERPKGSFSTLEIQRTEQGDSAMYLCASSLAWTGLPYEQYFGPGTRLTVT.

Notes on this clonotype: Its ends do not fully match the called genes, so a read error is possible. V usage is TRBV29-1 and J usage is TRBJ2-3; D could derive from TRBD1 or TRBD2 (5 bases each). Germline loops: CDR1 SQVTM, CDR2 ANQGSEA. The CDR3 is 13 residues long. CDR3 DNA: TGCGGCGTTGTAAGCAGGGAGAGAGATACGCAGTATTTT. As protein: CGVVSRERDTQYF.

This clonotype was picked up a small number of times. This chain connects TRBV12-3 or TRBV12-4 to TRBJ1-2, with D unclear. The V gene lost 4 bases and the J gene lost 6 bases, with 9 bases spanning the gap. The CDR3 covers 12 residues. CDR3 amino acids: CASSSSGNGYTF. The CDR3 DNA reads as TGTGCCAGCAGTTCCTCGGGCAATGGCTACACCTTC.

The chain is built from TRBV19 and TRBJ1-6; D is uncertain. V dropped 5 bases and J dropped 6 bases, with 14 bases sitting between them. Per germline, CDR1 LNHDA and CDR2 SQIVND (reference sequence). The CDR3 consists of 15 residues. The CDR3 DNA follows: TGTGCCAGTAGTCCAACGCATCCGGGTAATTCACCCCTCCACTTT. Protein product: CASSPTHPGNSPLHF.